This TCR beta chain was captured in a study of cytomegalovirus exposure and HLA in healthy donors. Overall study results and limits: In vitro confirmation showed three CMV-associated chains to be CMV antigen specific. The authors later found most CMV-associated TCR beta chains appeared HLA-restricted.

It was with 60 Vbeta and 13 Jbeta primers that the PCR ran. TCRdb's table, derived via immunoSEQ multiplex PCR, lists solely in-frame clones and lacks some. This table holds around 150,000 clones, roughly 83% found once. A remark on this clone: Its specificity is unknown.

Donors consisted of healthy bone marrow donors. The CDR3 covers 13 residues. The ends lost 3 bases at V and 6 bases at J; junction bases unmatched: 4. Germline assignment: CDR1 MRHNA and CDR2 SNTAGT. The sequenced sample was PBMCs. V and J are TRBV6-4 and TRBJ1-2; 7 nucleotides agree with TRBD1. The source is a woman aged 18-29 years in good health and CMV-seronegative. CDR3 nucleotide sequence: TGTGCCAGCAGTGAGGAGGGGGCGAATGGCTACACCTTC. As protein: CASSEEGANGYTF.